The present T cell receptor beta chain was sequenced within a study of chemoradiotherapy in HPV16-positive cancers. Background on the study: A couple of HPV16-positive patients' cells yielded candidate HPV-specific clones and common motifs. Study-level findings and limits: Non-HPV-specific T cells did not expand in tumors during treatment, whereas candidate HPV-specific clones and E7-related motifs did. Better recurrence-free survival went with HPV-responsive T-cell expansion in HPV16-positive patients.

V shed 0 bases and J shed 6 bases, with 5 bases lying between them. The germline V gene encodes CDR1 DFQATT and CDR2 SNEGSKA (reference sequence). The length of the CDR3 is 11 residues. The data were produced by immunoSEQ multiplex PCR, yet TCRdb's version contains in-frame clones alone and is incomplete. Among about 22,000 clones listed, just under 75% were seen once. Note on this clone: Its target is not known.

Samples were taken several times over chemoradiotherapy. The source of this sequence is a human donor with HPV-associated anogenital cancer. The sample was taken from a patient who underwent chemoradiotherapy. The chain has TRBV20-1 and TRBJ1-1; D remains unclear. CDR3 DNA: TGCAGTGCTAGAGACCCCCCTGAAGCTTTCTTT. It codes for CSARDPPEAFF.